This is a list of T cell receptor beta chains from one sample in a study of cytomegalovirus exposure and HLA in healthy donors. The data were produced by immunoSEQ multiplex PCR, yet TCRdb's version contains in-frame clones alone and is incomplete. The sample lists tens of thousands of clones, approximately 95% seen once, with approximately 6.8% in the top ten. The specimen sequenced was PBMCs. Receptors were obtained from a woman between 18 and 29 years old in good health and CMV-seropositive. Both conserved end residues are part of each CDR3. The D gene is left open where the match is weak. Only some rows state a clone size, as once, few, many or a class for expanded clones.

CDR3 DNA: TGTGCCAGCAGCTTAGAGGTCAGAAAGAATGAGCAGTTCTTC
CDR3 protein: CASSLEVRKNEQFF
V gene: TRBV7-3
clone size: NA
D gene: NA
J gene: TRBJ2-1

CDR3 DNA: TGTGCCAGCAGTGGGCCTAGCGGAAACTACGAGCAGTACTTC
CDR3 protein: CASSGPSGNYEQYF
V gene: TRBV2
clone size: NA
D gene: TRBD2
J gene: TRBJ2-7

CDR3 DNA: TGTGCCAGCTCTCAGGACAGGCCTGAAGCTTTCTTT
CDR3 protein: CASSQDRPEAFF
V gene: TRBV18
clone size: NA
D gene: TRBD1
J gene: TRBJ1-1

CDR3 DNA: TGTGCCTGGGCCGGGACTTCTAATGAAAAACTGTTTTTT
CDR3 protein: CAWAGTSNEKLFF
V gene: TRBV30
clone size: NA
D gene: NA
J gene: TRBJ1-4

CDR3 DNA: TGTGCCAGTAGTCTGGGACAGATGAACACTGAAGCTTTCTTT
CDR3 protein: CASSLGQMNTEAFF
V gene: TRBV19
clone size: NA
D gene: TRBD1
J gene: TRBJ1-1

CDR3 DNA: TGTGCCTGGAGTATCCTTGGCAGCTATAATTCACCCCTCCACTTT
CDR3 protein: CAWSILGSYNSPLHF
V gene: TRBV30
clone size: NA
D gene: NA
J gene: TRBJ1-6

CDR3 DNA: TGTGCCAGCAGTTACTCGCTCGGGGAGCAGTACTTC
CDR3 protein: CASSYSLGEQYF
V gene: TRBV6-5
clone size: NA
D gene: NA
J gene: TRBJ2-7

CDR3 DNA: TGCGCCAGCAGCAGACTACAGGGGGGCTTAAGCTCTGGGGCCAACGTCCTGACTTTC
CDR3 protein: CASSRLQGGLSSGANVLTF
V gene: TRBV5-1
clone size: NA
D gene: TRBD1
J gene: TRBJ2-6

CDR3 DNA: TGTGCCATCAGTGAGTCGGGGCAGGGGGCTAAAGGCTACACCTTC
CDR3 protein: CAISESGQGAKGYTF
V gene: TRBV10-3
clone size: NA
D gene: TRBD1
J gene: TRBJ1-2

CDR3 DNA: TGTGCCAGCAGCTTGGCCGGTCAGCGGCTCTACGAGCAGTACTTC
CDR3 protein: CASSLAGQRLYEQYF
V gene: TRBV5-4
clone size: NA
D gene: NA
J gene: TRBJ2-7

CDR3 DNA: TGTGCCAGCAGCGTAGTGGGGGGTTCGGCTGAAGCTTTCTTT
CDR3 protein: CASSVVGGSAEAFF
V gene: TRBV9
clone size: NA
D gene: NA
J gene: TRBJ1-1

CDR3 DNA: TGCAGCGTGCGCAGGGGCACCGGCACTGAAGCTTTCTTT
CDR3 protein: CSVRRGTGTEAFF
V gene: TRBV29-1
clone size: NA
D gene: NA
J gene: TRBJ1-1

CDR3 DNA: TGTGCCAGCAGTTACGGCGGCAGCCCCGGTATCTATGGCTACACCTTC
CDR3 protein: CASSYGGSPGIYGYTF
V gene: TRBV6-6
clone size: NA
D gene: NA
J gene: TRBJ1-2

CDR3 DNA: TGCGCCAGCAGCTCCTTGGTGGGCCAGCCCCAGCATTTT
CDR3 protein: CASSSLVGQPQHF
V gene: TRBV4-1
clone size: NA
D gene: NA
J gene: TRBJ1-5

CDR3 DNA: TGTGCCAGCAGCGTTTTGGGGACAACAACTAATGAAAAACTGTTTTTT
CDR3 protein: CASSVLGTTTNEKLFF
V gene: TRBV9
clone size: NA
D gene: NA
J gene: TRBJ1-4

CDR3 DNA: TGTGCCAGCAGCCAAGATCCAGGGACTAGCGGATACACGAACACCGGGGAGCTGTTTTTT
CDR3 protein: CASSQDPGTSGYTNTGELFF
V gene: TRBV4-2
clone size: NA
D gene: TRBD2
J gene: TRBJ2-2

CDR3 DNA: TGTGCCAGCAGTGAAGCGCCCGGGGGTCGGGACTATGGCTACACCTTC
CDR3 protein: CASSEAPGGRDYGYTF
V gene: TRBV6-1
clone size: NA
D gene: NA
J gene: TRBJ1-2

CDR3 DNA: TGTGCCAGCAGCTTGGGGCCGATCATGAACACTGAAGCTTTCTTT
CDR3 protein: CASSLGPIMNTEAFF
V gene: TRBV5-6
clone size: NA
D gene: NA
J gene: TRBJ1-1

CDR3 DNA: TGTGCCAGCAGCTCCCAAGAGGGACTAGCGGGACAAACGCGGGATACGCAGTATTTT
CDR3 protein: CASSSQEGLAGQTRDTQYF
V gene: TRBV13
clone size: NA
D gene: TRBD2
J gene: TRBJ2-3

CDR3 DNA: TGTGCCAGCAGGGGTCGAGGGAGGGATATGTTCTTT
CDR3 protein: CASRGRGRDMFF
V gene: TRBV6-5
clone size: NA
D gene: NA
J gene: TRBJ1-1

CDR3 DNA: TGTGCCAGCAGCTTGCAAGGCGCGACTAACACTGAAGCTTTCTTT
CDR3 protein: CASSLQGATNTEAFF
V gene: TRBV5-5
clone size: NA
D gene: NA
J gene: TRBJ1-1

CDR3 DNA: TGTGCCATCTGGACAGGCCTCGACCGGGCTTTCTTT
CDR3 protein: CAIWTGLDRAFF
V gene: TRBV10-3
clone size: NA
D gene: TRBD1
J gene: TRBJ1-1

CDR3 DNA: TGCGCCAGCAGCCAAGCTCCCACAGGGTCGACAAGGGGGGAGCTGTTTTTT
CDR3 protein: CASSQAPTGSTRGELFF
V gene: TRBV4-3
clone size: NA
D gene: NA
J gene: TRBJ2-2

CDR3 DNA: TGTGCCAGCAGCCGACGTAGGGGGAGCTCTGGGGCCAACGTCCTGACTTTC
CDR3 protein: CASSRRRGSSGANVLTF
V gene: TRBV28
clone size: NA
D gene: NA
J gene: TRBJ2-6

CDR3 DNA: TGTGCCAGCAGCCGGGAGAACACTGAAGCTTTCTTT
CDR3 protein: CASSRENTEAFF
V gene: TRBV6-5
clone size: NA
D gene: NA
J gene: TRBJ1-1

CDR3 DNA: TGTGCCAGCTCACCCTCTGGGGCTGCAACTAATGAAAAACTGTTTTTT
CDR3 protein: CASSPSGAATNEKLFF
V gene: TRBV18
clone size: NA
D gene: NA
J gene: TRBJ1-4

CDR3 DNA: TGTGCCAGCAGCACCCCGGGACAGGGTCCGGTTACGAACACCGGGGAGCTGTTTTTT
CDR3 protein: CASSTPGQGPVTNTGELFF
V gene: TRBV7-9
clone size: once
D gene: TRBD1
J gene: TRBJ2-2

CDR3 DNA: TGTGCCAGCAGAGCGTCACTCTATGGCTACACCTTC
CDR3 protein: CASRASLYGYTF
V gene: TRBV28
clone size: NA
D gene: NA
J gene: TRBJ1-2

CDR3 DNA: TGTGCCAGCCTGGGGGGGGAACGGCCTTATGGCTACACCTTC
CDR3 protein: CASLGGERPYGYTF
V gene: TRBV2
clone size: NA
D gene: NA
J gene: TRBJ1-2

CDR3 DNA: TGTGCCAGCAGCCTCACGAGGAGGACAGGCCCTAGCACAGATACGCAGTATTTT
CDR3 protein: CASSLTRRTGPSTDTQYF
V gene: TRBV7-9
clone size: NA
D gene: TRBD1
J gene: TRBJ2-3

CDR3 DNA: TGTGCCAGCAGTTTTCTTGGGACAGATTTCTACGAGCAGTACTTC
CDR3 protein: CASSFLGTDFYEQYF
V gene: TRBV27
clone size: once
D gene: TRBD1
J gene: TRBJ2-7

CDR3 DNA: TGTGCCAGCAGCCCAACCCTAGCGGGAGGGCCGAGGGGAGAGACCCAGTACTTC
CDR3 protein: CASSPTLAGGPRGETQYF
V gene: TRBV7-9
clone size: NA
D gene: TRBD2
J gene: TRBJ2-5

CDR3 DNA: TGTGCCAGCAGTTACGCAGGGGGAGACTCACCCCTCCACTTT
CDR3 protein: CASSYAGGDSPLHF
V gene: TRBV6-5
clone size: few
D gene: TRBD1
J gene: TRBJ1-6

CDR3 DNA: TGTGCCAGCAGTGAAGAACCGGGACAGCCTTTTTCTAACTATGGCTACACCTTC
CDR3 protein: CASSEEPGQPFSNYGYTF
V gene: TRBV6-1
clone size: NA
D gene: TRBD1
J gene: TRBJ1-2

CDR3 DNA: TGTGCTAGCAGCTTAGTCCCAACAGATACGCAGTATTTT
CDR3 protein: CASSLVPTDTQYF
V gene: TRBV7-7
clone size: once
D gene: NA
J gene: TRBJ2-3

CDR3 DNA: TGTGCCAGCAGCCTGGACAGCGATGAGCAGTTCTTC
CDR3 protein: CASSLDSDEQFF
V gene: TRBV6-5
clone size: NA
D gene: NA
J gene: TRBJ2-1

CDR3 DNA: TGTGCCAGCGAGCCCAACTTGGACAGGGGGTTGAATGGCTACACCTTC
CDR3 protein: CASEPNLDRGLNGYTF
V gene: TRBV19
clone size: NA
D gene: TRBD1
J gene: TRBJ1-2

CDR3 DNA: TGTGCCAGCAGCCCCGGGTCCGACAGGGTGAATTCACCCCTCCACTTT
CDR3 protein: CASSPGSDRVNSPLHF
V gene: TRBV5-4
clone size: NA
D gene: TRBD1
J gene: TRBJ1-6

CDR3 DNA: TGTGCCAGCAGCTTAGCGCGTGAAGTCAGGGTAATAGATACGCAGTATTTT
CDR3 protein: CASSLAREVRVIDTQYF
V gene: TRBV7-9
clone size: NA
D gene: NA
J gene: TRBJ2-3

CDR3 DNA: TGTGCCAGTACTCGACTACGTGGGAGCCCCTACAATGAGCAGTTCTTC
CDR3 protein: CASTRLRGSPYNEQFF
V gene: TRBV2
clone size: NA
D gene: NA
J gene: TRBJ2-1